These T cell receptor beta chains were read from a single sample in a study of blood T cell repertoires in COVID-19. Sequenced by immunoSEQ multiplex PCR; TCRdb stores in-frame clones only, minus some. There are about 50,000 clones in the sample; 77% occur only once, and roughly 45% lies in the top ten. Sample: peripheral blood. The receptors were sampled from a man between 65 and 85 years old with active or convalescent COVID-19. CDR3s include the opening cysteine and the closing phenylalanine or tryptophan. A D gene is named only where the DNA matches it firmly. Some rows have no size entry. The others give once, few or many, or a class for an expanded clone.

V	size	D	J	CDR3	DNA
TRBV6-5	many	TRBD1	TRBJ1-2	CASSYSDRGNYGYTF	TGTGCCAGCAGTTACTCTGACAGGGGGAACTATGGCTACACCTTC
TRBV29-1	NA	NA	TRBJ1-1	CSAAGNTEAFF	TGCAGCGCCGCAGGGAACACTGAAGCTTTCTTT
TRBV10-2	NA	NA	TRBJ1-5	CASSDPWGSTQHF	TGCGCCAGCAGTGACCCTTGGGGCAGCACCCAGCATTTT
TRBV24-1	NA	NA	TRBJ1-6	CATSATANSPLHF	TGTGCCACCAGTGCGACAGCGAATTCACCCCTCCACTTT
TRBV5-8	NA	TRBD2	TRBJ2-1	CASSLEGLVENEQFF	TGTGCCAGCAGCTTGGAGGGACTAGTAGAAAATGAGCAGTTCTTC
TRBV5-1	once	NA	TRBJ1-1	CASSLAEDTEAFF	TGCGCCAGCAGCTTGGCGGAGGACACTGAAGCTTTCTTT
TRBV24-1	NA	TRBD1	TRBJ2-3	CATSDWGQGASDTQYF	TGTGCCACCAGTGATTGGGGACAGGGGGCTTCAGATACGCAGTATTTT
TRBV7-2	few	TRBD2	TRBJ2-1	CASSLESGLAYNEQFF	TGTGCCAGCAGCTTAGAGTCGGGACTAGCCTACAATGAGCAGTTCTTC
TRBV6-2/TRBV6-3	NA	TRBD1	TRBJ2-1	CASSYSRLGQANNEQFF	TGTGCCAGCAGTTACTCACGTCTGGGACAGGCCAACAATGAGCAGTTCTTC
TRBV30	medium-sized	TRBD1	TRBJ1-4	CAWSPGQGNEKLFF	TGTGCCTGGAGCCCGGGACAGGGAAATGAAAAACTGTTTTTT
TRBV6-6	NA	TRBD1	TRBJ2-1	CASSYSGQSKDEQFF	TGTGCCAGCAGTTACTCGGGACAGTCGAAAGATGAGCAGTTCTTC
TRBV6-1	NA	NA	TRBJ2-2	CASSEAGRGTGELFF	TGTGCCAGCAGTGAAGCGGGGAGGGGGACCGGGGAGCTGTTTTTT
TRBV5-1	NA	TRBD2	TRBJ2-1	CASSQKVAGLYNEQFF	TGCGCCAGCAGCCAAAAGGTAGCGGGACTTTACAATGAGCAGTTCTTC
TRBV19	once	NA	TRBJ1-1	CASTLGRDTEAFF	TGTGCCAGTACCCTGGGGAGGGACACTGAAGCTTTCTTT
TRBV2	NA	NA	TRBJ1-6	CASRQENNSPLHF	TGTGCCAGCAGACAGGAAAATAATTCACCCCTCCACTTT
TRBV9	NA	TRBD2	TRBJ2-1	CASSVASGVYNEQFF	TGTGCCAGCAGCGTAGCTAGCGGGGTGTACAATGAGCAGTTCTTC